This TCR beta chain was profiled in a study of blood T cell repertoires in COVID-19. Study-wide background: Donors in the United States, Italy and Spain gave samples during acute or convalescent COVID-19.

CDR3 length: 14 amino acids. Germline CDR1 ENHRY, CDR2 SYGVKD. V dropped 6 bases and J dropped 0 bases, with 8 bases sitting between them. In the original analysis: Reference gene primer amplification gave nucleated cell count estimates. TCRdb keeps only in-frame clones here, not all; method: immunoSEQ multiplex PCR. That table is the source of V, J and clone size, and D and trimming were worked out from the DNA. The table includes 200,000 to 250,000 clones, 65% to 90% detected once. This TCR derives from a woman in her forties or fifties with acute or convalescent COVID-19. The material sequenced was peripheral blood. The chain uses TRBV10-3 and TRBJ2-2; D is ambiguous. Here the CDR3 DNA reads TGTGCCATCAGGGGCACCCCGAACACCGGGGAGCTGTTTTTT. Its translation: CAIRGTPNTGELFF.